The text below deals with one T cell receptor beta chain. Germline-derived CDR1 and CDR2 are LGHNA and YNFKEQ. The CDR3 is made up of 13 amino acids. Trimming took off 7 bases at V and 3 bases at J, with 13 bases between the two ends. These data originate in a study of patients and donors after allogeneic stem cell transplantation. MiXCR, run by TCRdb on the RT-PCR reads, gives a single entry per CDR3 protein. The sample lists fewer than 3,000 distinct CDR3 sequences, around 18% seen once, with 9.5% to 15% in the top ten. The clonotype comes from a human donor who was either an allogeneic HSCT recipient or a stem cell or donor lymphocyte infusion donor (not recorded which). It is not recorded whose cells these are; they may come from a transplant donor. Sample: blood, either unsorted or a sorted T cell fraction (not recorded which). The J gene is TRBJ2-7, the V gene TRBV4-2; tentative D call: TRBD1 (5 bases). In nucleotides, the CDR3 is TGTGCCAGCACCACTGAAACAGGCTACGAGCAGTACTTC. Amino acids: CASTTETGYEQYF.